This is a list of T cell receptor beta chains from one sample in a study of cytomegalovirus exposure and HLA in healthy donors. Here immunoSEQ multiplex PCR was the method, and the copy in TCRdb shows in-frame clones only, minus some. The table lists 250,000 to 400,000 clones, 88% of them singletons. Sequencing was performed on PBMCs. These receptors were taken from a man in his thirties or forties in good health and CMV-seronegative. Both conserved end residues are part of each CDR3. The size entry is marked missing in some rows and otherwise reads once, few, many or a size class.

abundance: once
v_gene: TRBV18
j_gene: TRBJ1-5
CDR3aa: CASSPPGQGGQKVYSNQPQHF

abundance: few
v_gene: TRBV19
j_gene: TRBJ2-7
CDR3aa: CASSIRVGAYEQYF

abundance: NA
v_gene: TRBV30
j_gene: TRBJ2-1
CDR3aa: CAWSGGDSGDSDHNEQFF

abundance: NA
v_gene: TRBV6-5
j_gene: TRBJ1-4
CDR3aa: CASSILRTDEKLFF

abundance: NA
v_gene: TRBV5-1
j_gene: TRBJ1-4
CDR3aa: CASSPDSRNEKLFF

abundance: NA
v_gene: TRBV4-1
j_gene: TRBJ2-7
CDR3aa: CASSHPGIAGVSSYEQYF

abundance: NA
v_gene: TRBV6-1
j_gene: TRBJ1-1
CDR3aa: CASSDPDRGPITEAFF

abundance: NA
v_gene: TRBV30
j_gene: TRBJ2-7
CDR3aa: CAWSVRHRFYEQYF

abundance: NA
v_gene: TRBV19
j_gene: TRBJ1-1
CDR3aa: CASSTSGVGRAFF

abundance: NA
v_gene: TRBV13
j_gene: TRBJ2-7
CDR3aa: CASSLGGSGGPSNSYEQYF

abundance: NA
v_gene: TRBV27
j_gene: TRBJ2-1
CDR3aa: CASSLRSGRSYNEQFF

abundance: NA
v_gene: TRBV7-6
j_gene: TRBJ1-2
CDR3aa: CASSLVSGTESSHYGYTF

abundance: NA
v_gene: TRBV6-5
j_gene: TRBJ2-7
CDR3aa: CASSPGGHEQYF

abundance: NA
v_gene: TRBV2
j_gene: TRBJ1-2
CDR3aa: CASSERGGRLDGYTF

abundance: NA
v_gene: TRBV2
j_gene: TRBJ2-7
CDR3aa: CASSELLAAYYEQYF

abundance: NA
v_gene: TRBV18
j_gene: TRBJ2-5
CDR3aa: CASSPDIQETQYF

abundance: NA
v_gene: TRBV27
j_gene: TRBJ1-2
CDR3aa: CASSPDPGQGINYGYTF

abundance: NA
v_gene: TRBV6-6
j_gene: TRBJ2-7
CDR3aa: CASSARGAYEQYF

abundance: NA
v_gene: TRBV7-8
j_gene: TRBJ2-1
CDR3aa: CASSLGDGGAVNEQFF

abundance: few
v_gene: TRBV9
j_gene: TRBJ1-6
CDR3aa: CASSKGNSPLHF

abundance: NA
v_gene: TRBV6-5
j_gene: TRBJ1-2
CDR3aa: CATEQGAHYGYTF

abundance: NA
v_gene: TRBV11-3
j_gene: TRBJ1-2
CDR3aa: CASAYSGAGGYTF

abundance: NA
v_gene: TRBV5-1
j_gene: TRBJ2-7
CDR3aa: CASSLGASGGAAYEQYF

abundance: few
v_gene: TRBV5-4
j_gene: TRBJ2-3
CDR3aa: CASTRGGTDTQYF

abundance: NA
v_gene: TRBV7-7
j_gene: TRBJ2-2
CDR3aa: CASSLDIGSGDTGELFF

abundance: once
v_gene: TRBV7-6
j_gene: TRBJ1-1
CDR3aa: CASSLGWGMGPNTEAFF

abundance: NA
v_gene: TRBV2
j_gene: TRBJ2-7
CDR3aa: CASSHDRVYEQYF

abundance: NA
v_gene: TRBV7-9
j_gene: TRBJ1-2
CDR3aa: CASSLSSQNYGYTF

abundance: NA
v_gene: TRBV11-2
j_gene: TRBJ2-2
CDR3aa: CASSFRVLTDTGELFF

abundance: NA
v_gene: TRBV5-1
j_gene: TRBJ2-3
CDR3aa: CASSFGLRGTDTQYF

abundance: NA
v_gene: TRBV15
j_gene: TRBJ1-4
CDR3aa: CATSRDDYRVGKLFF

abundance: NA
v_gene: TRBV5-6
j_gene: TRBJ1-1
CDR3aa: CASSWGQGRRTEAFF

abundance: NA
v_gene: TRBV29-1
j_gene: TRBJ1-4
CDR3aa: CSAATGFEKLFF

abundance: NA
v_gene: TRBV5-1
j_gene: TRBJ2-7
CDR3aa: CASSSWGVYEQYF

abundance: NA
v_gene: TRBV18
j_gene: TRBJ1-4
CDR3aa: CASSPGGREKLFF

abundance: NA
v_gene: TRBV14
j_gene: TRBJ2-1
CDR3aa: CASSQLAFEQFF

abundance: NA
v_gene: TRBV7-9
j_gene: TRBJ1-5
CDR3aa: CASSPGGNQPQHF

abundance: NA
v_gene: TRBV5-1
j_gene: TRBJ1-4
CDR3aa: CASSMGQRGEKLFF

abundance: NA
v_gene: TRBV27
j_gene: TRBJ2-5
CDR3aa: CASSPKWTGTLTTQETQYF

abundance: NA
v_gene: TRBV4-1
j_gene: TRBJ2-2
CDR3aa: CASRPTGTSVAGELFF

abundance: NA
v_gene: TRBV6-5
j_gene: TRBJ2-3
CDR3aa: CASSYTGYGTDTQYF